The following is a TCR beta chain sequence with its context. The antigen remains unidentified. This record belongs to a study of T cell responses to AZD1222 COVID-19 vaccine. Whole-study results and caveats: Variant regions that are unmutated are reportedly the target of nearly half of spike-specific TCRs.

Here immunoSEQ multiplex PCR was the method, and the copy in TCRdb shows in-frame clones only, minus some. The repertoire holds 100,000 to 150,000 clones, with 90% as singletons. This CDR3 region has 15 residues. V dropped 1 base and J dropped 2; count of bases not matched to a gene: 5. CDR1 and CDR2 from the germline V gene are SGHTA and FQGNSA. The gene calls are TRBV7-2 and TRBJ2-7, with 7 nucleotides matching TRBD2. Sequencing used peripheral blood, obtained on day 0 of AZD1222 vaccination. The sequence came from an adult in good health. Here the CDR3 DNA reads TGTGCCAGCAGCTTAGGACTAGCCACGACCTACGAGCAGTACTTC. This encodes CASSLGLATTYEQYF.